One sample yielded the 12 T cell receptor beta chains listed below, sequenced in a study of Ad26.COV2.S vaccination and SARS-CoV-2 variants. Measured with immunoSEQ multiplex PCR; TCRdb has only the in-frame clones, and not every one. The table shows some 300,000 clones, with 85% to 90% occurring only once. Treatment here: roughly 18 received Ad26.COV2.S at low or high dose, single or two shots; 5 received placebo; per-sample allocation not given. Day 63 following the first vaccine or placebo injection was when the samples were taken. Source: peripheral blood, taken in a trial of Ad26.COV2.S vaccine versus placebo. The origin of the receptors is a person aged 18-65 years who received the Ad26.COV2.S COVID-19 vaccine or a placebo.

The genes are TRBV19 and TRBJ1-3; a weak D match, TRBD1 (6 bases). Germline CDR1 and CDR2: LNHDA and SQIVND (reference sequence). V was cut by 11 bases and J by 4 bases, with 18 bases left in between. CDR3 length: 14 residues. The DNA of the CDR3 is TGTGCCTGTAATTCCGGGACACTGGGAAACACCATATATTTT. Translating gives CACNSGTLGNTIYF.

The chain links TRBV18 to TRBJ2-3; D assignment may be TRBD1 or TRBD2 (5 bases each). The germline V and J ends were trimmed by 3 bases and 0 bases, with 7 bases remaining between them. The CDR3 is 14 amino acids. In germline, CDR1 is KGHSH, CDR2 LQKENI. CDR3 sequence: CASSPGPSTDTQYF. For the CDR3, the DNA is TGTGCCAGCTCACCGGGACCCAGCACAGATACGCAGTATTTT.

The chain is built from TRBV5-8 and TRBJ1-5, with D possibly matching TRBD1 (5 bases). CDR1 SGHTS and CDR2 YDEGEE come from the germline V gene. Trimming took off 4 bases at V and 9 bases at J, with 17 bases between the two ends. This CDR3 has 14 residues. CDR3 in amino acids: CASSRDPGRGPQHF. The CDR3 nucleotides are TGTGCCAGCAGCCGGGATCCGGGACGGGGGCCCCAGCATTTT. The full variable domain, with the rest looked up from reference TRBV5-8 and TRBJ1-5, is EAGVTQSPTHLIKTRGQQATLRCSPISGHTSVYWYQQALGLGLQFLLWYDEGEERNRGNFPPRFSGRQFPNYSSELNVNALELEDSALYLCASSRDPGRGPQHFGDGTRLSIL.

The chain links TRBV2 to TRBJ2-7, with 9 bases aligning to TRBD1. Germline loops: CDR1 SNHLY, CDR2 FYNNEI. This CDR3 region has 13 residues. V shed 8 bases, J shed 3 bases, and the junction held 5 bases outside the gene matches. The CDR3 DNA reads TGTGCCAGCCGGACAGGGGCGATCTACGAGCAGTACTTC. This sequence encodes CASRTGAIYEQYF.

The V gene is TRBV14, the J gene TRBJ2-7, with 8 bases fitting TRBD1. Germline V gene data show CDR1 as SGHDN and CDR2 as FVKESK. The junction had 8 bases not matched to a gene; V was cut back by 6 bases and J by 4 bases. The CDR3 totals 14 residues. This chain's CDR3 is CASSIRTGRYEQYF. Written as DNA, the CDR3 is TGTGCCAGCAGTATACGGACAGGGAGATACGAGCAGTACTTC.

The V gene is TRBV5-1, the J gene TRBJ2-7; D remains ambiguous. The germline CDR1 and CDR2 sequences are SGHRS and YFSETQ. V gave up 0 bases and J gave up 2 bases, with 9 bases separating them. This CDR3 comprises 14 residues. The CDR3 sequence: CASSLGHQTYEQYF. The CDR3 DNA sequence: TGCGCCAGCAGCTTGGGACACCAGACCTACGAGCAGTACTTC.

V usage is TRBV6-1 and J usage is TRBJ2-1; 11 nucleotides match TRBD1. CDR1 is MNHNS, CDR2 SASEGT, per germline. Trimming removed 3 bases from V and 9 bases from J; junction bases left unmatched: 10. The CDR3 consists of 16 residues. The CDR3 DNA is TGTGCCAGCAGTGAGGGCCTTGGACAGGGGGCTAGTGAGCAGTTCTTC. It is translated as CASSEGLGQGASEQFF.

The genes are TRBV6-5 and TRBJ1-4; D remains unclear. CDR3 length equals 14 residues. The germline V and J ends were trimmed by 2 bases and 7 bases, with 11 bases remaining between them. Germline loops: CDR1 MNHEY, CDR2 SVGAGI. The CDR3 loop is CASSYTAGVEKLFF. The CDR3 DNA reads TGTGCCAGCAGTTACACCGCCGGCGTTGAAAAACTGTTTTTT.

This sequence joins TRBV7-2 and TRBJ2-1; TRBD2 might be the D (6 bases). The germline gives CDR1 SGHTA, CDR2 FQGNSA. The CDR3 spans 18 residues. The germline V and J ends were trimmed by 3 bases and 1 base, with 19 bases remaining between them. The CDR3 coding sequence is TGTGCCAGCAGCTTTATTGCCGGGGGTTTAGGATCCTACAATGAGCAGTTCTTC. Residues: CASSFIAGGLGSYNEQFF.

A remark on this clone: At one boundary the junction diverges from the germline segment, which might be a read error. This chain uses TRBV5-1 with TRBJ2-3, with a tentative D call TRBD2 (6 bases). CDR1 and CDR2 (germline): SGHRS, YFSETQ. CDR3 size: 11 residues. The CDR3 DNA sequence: TGCGCCAGCAGCTCGACCGCTAGGGAGGTTTTT. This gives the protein CASSSTAREVF.

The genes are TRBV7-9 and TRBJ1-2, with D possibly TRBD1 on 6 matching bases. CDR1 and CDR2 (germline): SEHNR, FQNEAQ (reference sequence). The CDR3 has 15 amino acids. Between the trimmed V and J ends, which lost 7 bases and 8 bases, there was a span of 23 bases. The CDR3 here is CASTVVGGRIRGYTF. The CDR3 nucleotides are TGTGCCAGCACCGTCGTCGGGGGCCGGATTCGCGGCTACACCTTC.

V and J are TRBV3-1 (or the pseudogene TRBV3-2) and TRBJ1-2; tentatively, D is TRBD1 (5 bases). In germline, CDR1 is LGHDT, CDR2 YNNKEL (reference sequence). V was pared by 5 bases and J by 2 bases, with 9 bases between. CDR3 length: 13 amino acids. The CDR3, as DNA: TGTGCCAGCAGCAAGACAGTGAACTATGGCTACACCTTC. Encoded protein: CASSKTVNYGYTF.